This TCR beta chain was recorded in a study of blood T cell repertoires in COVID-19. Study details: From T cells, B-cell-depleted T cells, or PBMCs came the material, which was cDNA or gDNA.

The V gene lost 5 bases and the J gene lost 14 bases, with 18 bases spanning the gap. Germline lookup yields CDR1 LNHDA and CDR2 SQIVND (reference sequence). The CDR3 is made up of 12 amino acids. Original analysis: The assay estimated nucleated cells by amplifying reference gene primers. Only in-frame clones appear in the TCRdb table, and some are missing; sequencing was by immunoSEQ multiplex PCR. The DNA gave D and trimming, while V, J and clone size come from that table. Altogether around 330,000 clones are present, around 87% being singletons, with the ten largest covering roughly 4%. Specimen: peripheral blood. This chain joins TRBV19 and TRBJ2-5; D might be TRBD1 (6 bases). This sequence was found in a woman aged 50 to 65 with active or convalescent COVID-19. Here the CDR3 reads CASSGKQGKGYF. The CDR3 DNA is TGTGCCAGTAGTGGAAAACAGGGAAAGGGCTACTTC.